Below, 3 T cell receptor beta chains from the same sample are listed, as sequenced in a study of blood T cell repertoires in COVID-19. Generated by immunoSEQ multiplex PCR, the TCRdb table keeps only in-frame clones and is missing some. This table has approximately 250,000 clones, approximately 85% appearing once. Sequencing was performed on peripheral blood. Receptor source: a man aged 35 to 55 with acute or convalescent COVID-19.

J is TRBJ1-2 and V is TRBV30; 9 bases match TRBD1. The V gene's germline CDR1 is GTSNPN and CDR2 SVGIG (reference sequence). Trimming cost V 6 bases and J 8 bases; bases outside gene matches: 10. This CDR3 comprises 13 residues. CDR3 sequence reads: CACWDREDLGYTF. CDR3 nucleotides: TGTGCCTGCTGGGACAGGGAGGATTTAGGCTACACCTTC. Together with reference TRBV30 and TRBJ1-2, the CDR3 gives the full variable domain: SQTIHQWPATLVQPVGSPLSLECTVEGTSNPNLYWYRQAAGRGLQLLFYSVGIGQISSEVPQNLSASRPQDRQFILSSKKLLLSDSGFYLCACWDREDLGYTFGSGTRLTVV.

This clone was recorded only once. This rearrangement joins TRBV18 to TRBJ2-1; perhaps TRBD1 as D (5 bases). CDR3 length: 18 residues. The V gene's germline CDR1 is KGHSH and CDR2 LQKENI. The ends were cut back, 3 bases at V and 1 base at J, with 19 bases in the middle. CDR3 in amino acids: CASSPYSQSGMSYNEQFF. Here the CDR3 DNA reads TGTGCCAGCTCACCGTATTCCCAATCAGGGATGTCCTACAATGAGCAGTTCTTC.

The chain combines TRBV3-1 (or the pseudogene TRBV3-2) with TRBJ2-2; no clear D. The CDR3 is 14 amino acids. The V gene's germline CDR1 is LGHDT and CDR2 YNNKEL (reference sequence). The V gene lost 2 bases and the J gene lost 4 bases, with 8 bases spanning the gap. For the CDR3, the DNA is TGTGCCAGCAGCCAAAGAGGCTCCACCGGGGAGCTGTTTTTT. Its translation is CASSQRGSTGELFF.